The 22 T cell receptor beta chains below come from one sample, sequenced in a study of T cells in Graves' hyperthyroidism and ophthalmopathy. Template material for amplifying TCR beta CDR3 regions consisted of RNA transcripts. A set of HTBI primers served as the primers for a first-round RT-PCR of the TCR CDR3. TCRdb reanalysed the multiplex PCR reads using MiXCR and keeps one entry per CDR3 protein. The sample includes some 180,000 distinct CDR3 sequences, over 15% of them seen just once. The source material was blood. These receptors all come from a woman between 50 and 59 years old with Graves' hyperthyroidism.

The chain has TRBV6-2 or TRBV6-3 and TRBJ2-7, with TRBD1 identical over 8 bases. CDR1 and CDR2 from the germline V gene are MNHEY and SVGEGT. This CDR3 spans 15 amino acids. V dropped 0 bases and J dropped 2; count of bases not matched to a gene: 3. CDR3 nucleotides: TGTGCCAGCAGTTACTCGACGGACAGGGCCTACGAGCAGTACTTC. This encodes CASSYSTDRAYEQYF.

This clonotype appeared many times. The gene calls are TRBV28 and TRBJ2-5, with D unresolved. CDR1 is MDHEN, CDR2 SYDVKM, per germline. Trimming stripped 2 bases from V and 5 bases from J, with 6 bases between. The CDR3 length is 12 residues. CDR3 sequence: CASSLTLETQYF. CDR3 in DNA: TGTGCCAGCAGTTTAACCTTGGAGACCCAGTACTTC.

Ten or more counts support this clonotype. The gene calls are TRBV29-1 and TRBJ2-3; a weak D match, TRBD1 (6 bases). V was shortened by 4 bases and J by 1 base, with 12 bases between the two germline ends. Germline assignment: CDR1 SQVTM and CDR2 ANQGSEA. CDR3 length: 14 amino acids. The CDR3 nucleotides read TGCAGCGTTGTTTGGGACACTCGCACAGATACGCAGTATTTT. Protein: CSVVWDTRTDTQYF.

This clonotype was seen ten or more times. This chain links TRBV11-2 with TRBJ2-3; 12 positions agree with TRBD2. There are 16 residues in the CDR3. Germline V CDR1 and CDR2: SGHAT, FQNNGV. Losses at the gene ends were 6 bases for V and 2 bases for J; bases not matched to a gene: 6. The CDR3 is CASRATSGGFTDTQYF. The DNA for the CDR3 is TGTGCCAGCAGGGCAACTAGCGGGGGGTTCACAGATACGCAGTATTTT.

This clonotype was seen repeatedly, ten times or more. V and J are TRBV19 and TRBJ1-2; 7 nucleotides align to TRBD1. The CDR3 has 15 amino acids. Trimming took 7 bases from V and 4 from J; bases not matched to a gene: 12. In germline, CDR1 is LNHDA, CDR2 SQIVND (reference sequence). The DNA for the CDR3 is TGTGCCAGTACCGACCGGGACAGATCTCCCTATGGCTACACCTTC. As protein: CASTDRDRSPYGYTF. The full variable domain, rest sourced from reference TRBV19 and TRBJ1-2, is DGGITQSPKYLFRKEGQNVTLSCEQNLNHDAMYWYRQDPGQGLRLIYYSQIVNDFQKGDIAEGYSVSREKKESFPLTVTSAQKNPTAFYLCASTDRDRSPYGYTFGSGTRLTVV.

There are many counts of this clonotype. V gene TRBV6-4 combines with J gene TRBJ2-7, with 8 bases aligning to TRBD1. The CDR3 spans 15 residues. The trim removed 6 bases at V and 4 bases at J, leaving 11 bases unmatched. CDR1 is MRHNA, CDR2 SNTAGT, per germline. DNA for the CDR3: TGTGCCAGCAGCCCGGGGCGGACAGGGAATTACGAGCAGTACTTC. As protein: CASSPGRTGNYEQYF.

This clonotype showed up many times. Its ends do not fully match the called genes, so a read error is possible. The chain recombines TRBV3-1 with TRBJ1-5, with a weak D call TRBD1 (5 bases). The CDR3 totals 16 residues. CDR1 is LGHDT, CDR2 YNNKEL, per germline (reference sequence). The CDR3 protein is CASSHGGNPSNPPQHF. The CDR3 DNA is TGTGCCAGCAGCCACGGGGGGAACCCCTCCAATCCGCCCCAGCATTTT.

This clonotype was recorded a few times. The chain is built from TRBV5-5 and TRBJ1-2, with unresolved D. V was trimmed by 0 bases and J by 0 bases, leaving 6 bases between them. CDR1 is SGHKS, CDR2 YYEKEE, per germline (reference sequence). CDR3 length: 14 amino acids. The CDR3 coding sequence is TGTGCCAGCAGCTTGGTTCCATCTAACTATGGCTACACCTTC. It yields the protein CASSLVPSNYGYTF.

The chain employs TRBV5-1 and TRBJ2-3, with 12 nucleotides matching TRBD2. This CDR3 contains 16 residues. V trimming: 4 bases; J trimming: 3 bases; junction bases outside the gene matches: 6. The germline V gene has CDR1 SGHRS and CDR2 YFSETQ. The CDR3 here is CASSRKTSGSTDTQYF. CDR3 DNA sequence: TGCGCCAGCAGCCGGAAGACTAGCGGGAGTACAGATACGCAGTATTTT. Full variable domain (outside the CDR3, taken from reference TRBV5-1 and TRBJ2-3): KAGVTQTPRYLIKTRGQQVTLSCSPISGHRSVSWYQQTPGQGLQFLFEYFSETQRNKGNFPGRFSGRQFSNSRSEMNVSTLELGDSALYLCASSRKTSGSTDTQYFGPGTRLTVL.

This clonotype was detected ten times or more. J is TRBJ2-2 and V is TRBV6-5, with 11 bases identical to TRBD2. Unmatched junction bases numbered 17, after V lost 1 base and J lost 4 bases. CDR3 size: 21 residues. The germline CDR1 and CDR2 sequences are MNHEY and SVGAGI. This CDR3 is CASSYYSPGVAGGPSTGELFF. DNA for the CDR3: TGTGCCAGCAGTTACTATTCGCCGGGGGTAGCGGGGGGGCCTAGCACCGGGGAGCTGTTTTTT.

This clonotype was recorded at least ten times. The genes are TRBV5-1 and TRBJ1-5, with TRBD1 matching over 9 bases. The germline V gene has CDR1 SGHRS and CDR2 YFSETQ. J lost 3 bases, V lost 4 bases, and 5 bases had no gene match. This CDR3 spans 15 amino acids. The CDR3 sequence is CASSLGQGNNQPQHF. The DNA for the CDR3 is TGCGCCAGCAGCCTTGGACAGGGGAACAATCAGCCCCAGCATTTT. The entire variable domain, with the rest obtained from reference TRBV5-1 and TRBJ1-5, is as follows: KAGVTQTPRYLIKTRGQQVTLSCSPISGHRSVSWYQQTPGQGLQFLFEYFSETQRNKGNFPGRFSGRQFSNSRSEMNVSTLELGDSALYLCASSLGQGNNQPQHFGDGTRLSIL.

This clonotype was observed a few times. The CDR3 DNA sequence: TGTGCCAGCAGTTTAGGGGGGGGCCGAGATACGCAGTATTTT. This gives the protein CASSLGGGRDTQYF. The J gene is TRBJ2-3, the V gene TRBV27, with D perhaps matching TRBD2 (7 bases). CDR3 length equals 14 residues. V was pared by 2 bases and J by 5 bases, with 11 bases between. CDR1 and CDR2 from the germline V gene are MNHEY and SMNVEV (reference sequence).

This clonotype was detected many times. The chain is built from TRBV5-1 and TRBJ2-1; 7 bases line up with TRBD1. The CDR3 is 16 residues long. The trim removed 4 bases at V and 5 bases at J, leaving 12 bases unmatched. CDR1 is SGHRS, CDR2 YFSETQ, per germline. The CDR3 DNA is TGCGCCAGCAGCACGAGACCCGGGACAGAAAACAATGAGCAGTTCTTC. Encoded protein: CASSTRPGTENNEQFF.

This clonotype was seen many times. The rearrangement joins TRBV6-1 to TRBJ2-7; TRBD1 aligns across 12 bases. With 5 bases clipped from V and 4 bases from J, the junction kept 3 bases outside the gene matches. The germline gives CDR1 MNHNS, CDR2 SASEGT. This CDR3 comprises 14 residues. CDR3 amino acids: CASSMGQGAYEQYF. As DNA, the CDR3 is TGTGCCAGCAGTATGGGACAGGGGGCGTACGAGCAGTACTTC.

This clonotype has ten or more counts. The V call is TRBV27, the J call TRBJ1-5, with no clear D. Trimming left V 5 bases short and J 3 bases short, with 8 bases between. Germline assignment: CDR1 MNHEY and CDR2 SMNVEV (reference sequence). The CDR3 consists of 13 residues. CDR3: CASSPGYNQPQHF. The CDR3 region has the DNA TGTGCCAGCAGTCCCGGATACAATCAGCCCCAGCATTTT.

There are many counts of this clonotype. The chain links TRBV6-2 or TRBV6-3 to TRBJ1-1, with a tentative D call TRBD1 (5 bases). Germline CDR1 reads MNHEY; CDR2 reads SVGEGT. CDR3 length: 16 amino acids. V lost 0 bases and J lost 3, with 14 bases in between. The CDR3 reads CASSYSRDSGDTEAFF. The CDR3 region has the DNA TGTGCCAGCAGTTACTCGAGGGACTCTGGGGACACTGAAGCTTTCTTT.

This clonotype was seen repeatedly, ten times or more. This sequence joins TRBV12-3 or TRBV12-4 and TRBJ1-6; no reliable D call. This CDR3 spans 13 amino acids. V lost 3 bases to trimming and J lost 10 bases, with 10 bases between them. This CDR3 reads CASSFSWVSPLHF. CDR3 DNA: TGTGCCAGCAGTTTCAGTTGGGTGTCACCCCTCCACTTT.

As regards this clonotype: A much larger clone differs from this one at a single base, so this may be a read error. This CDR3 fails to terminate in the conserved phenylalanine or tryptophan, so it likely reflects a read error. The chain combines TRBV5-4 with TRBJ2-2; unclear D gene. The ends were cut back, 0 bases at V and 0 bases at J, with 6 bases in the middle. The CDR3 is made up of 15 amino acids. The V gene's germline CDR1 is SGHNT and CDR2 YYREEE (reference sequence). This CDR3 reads CASSLVQSNTGELFS. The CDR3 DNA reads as TGTGCCAGCAGCTTGGTCCAGTCGAACACCGGGGAGCTGTTTTCT.

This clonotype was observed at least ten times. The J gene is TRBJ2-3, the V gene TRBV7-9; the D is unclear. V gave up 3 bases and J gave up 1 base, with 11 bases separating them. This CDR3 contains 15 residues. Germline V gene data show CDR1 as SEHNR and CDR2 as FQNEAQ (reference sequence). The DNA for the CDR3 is TGTGCCAGCAGCTTCTCCGGGTCGGGCACAGATACGCAGTATTTT. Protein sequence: CASSFSGSGTDTQYF. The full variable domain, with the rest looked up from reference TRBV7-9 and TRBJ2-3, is DTGVSQNPRHKITKRGQNVTFRCDPISEHNRLYWYRQTLGQGPEFLTYFQNEAQLEKSRLLSDRFSAERPKGSFSTLEIQRTEQGDSAMYLCASSFSGSGTDTQYFGPGTRLTVL.

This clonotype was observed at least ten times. The chain's CDR3 is CSGYRGNDGYTF. DNA of the CDR3: TGCAGCGGTTACAGGGGAAATGATGGCTACACCTTC. This chain uses TRBV29-1 with TRBJ1-2, with 7 bases matching TRBD1. V shed 7 bases, J shed 6 bases, and the junction held 8 bases outside the gene matches. The CDR3 totals 12 residues. Germline CDR1 SQVTM, CDR2 ANQGSEA.

The CDR3 region is CASSSSGTSGSRGDTQYF. CDR3 coding DNA: TGCGCCAGCAGCTCTTCCGGGACTAGCGGATCAAGGGGGGATACGCAGTATTTT. The chain has TRBV5-1 and TRBJ2-3; 11 bases are a match to TRBD2. Trimming took 3 bases from V and 6 from J; bases not matched to a gene: 15. The germline V gene has CDR1 SGHRS and CDR2 YFSETQ. The CDR3 is 18 residues long.

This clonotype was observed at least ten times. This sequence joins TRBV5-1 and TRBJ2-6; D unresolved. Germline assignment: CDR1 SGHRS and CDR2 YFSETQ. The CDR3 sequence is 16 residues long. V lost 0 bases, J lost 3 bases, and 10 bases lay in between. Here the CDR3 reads CASSLAVFLGANVLTF. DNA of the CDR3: TGCGCCAGCAGCTTGGCGGTCTTTCTTGGGGCCAACGTCCTGACTTTC. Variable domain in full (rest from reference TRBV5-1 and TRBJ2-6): KAGVTQTPRYLIKTRGQQVTLSCSPISGHRSVSWYQQTPGQGLQFLFEYFSETQRNKGNFPGRFSGRQFSNSRSEMNVSTLELGDSALYLCASSLAVFLGANVLTFGAGSRLTVL.